This T cell receptor (beta chain) was profiled in a study of blood T cell repertoires in COVID-19. How the authors handled the data: How many nucleated cells were present was estimated from reference gene primer amplification. Repertoires were generated with immunoSEQ multiplex PCR, while TCRdb's copy carries only in-frame clones and drops some. V, J and clone size are those of that table, while D and trimming were read from the DNA. Of 180,000 or so clones detected, 86% appear once; the ten largest clones hold 8% to 10%. The origin of this receptor is a man aged 60 to 75 with acute or convalescent COVID-19. Sequencing was performed on peripheral blood.

For the CDR3, the DNA is TGTGCCAGCAGCGTAGGCGGGGGGAGGGTTGCAACTAATGAAAAACTGTTTTTT. Protein: CASSVGGGRVATNEKLFF. The V and J genes are TRBV21-1 and TRBJ1-4. TRBV21-1 is a known pseudogene. This CDR3 is built from 18 residues.